This T cell receptor beta chain was documented in a study of beta chain features in type 1 diabetes. Study-level results: Within patients, naive, central memory and Treg TCRB repertoires seemed more similar than within healthy donors.

This clone has just a few counts. Its target is unknown. CDR3 length equals 14 residues. The germline V gene encodes CDR1 SNHLY and CDR2 FYNNEI. The V and J ends lost 2 bases and 0 bases, in that order; junction bases with no gene match: 0. Every bit of the isolated RNA underwent reverse transcription, so sequencing read expressed TCRB transcripts. Method: immunoSEQ multiplex PCR; TCRdb's copy keeps in-frame clones and lacks some. The sample includes about 180,000 clones, roughly an eighth of them seen just once. The V and J genes are TRBV2 and TRBJ2-7; 8 positions match TRBD1. This clonotype was sampled from a woman aged 18 to 35 in good health. Sequencing was performed on central memory CD4+ T cells from blood. CDR3 nucleotide sequence: TGTGCCAGCAGTGAACAGGGGGCCTCCTACGAGCAGTACTTC. The encoded protein is CASSEQGASYEQYF.